The table lists the clone carrying this TCR beta chain with a few counts. What it recognizes is unknown. V was clipped by 7 bases and J by 3 bases, with 12 bases between them. CDR3 length: 13 amino acids. This sample is drawn from a study of identical twins. A universal primer site was incorporated via template switching, and the cDNA contained unique molecular identifiers. TCRdb reprocessed the 5' RACE reads with MiXCR, giving one entry per CDR3 protein. This repertoire shows 300,000 to 400,000 distinct CDR3 sequences, more than 9% found once; its top ten account for around 6.9%. All donors comprised healthy Caucasians. Whole-study results and caveats: The study found excess low generation probability among twin-shared out-of-frame alpha sequences. The abundant beta clonotypes from cord blood had fewer insertions, and memory repertoires had none of this.

These data were also reused for a study on yellow fever vaccine responses in identical twins.

The material sequenced was CD8+ T cells sorted from blood. The rearrangement joins TRBV12-3 or TRBV12-4 to TRBJ2-5; D may be TRBD2 (5 bases). The TCR sequence derives from a young woman in good health. CDR3: CASIEAGEETQYF. CDR3 nucleotide sequence: TGTGCCAGCATAGAGGCCGGGGAAGAGACCCAGTACTTC.